This T cell receptor (beta chain) originates from a study of T cells in localized non-small cell lung cancer. Germline V CDR1 and CDR2: MNHNY, SVGAGI (reference sequence). This CDR3 has 14 residues. Trimming pared 0 bases from V and 8 bases from J, leaving 13 bases between. Clones were read by immunoSEQ multiplex PCR, and TCRdb kept only the in-frame ones, dropping some. The repertoire holds tens of thousands of clones, with 92% as singletons. The receptor was derived from an older female donor with stage I lung adenocarcinoma. The chain recombines TRBV6-6 with TRBJ1-2; no reliable D call. The starting material was peripheral blood, obtained before any cancer treatment. For the CDR3, the DNA is TGTGCCAGCAGTTACTCGTTAGATACGGGAGGCTACACCTTC. Translation: CASSYSLDTGGYTF.